These 8 T cell receptor beta chains originate from one sample sequenced in a study of PD-L1 blockade in urothelial cancer. Assay: immunoSEQ multiplex PCR; the TCRdb copy retains only in-frame clones and omits some. Among 30,000 to 40,000 clones, more than 70% were seen once, and the ten largest hold around 17%. The sample in question was PBMCs, obtained around atezolizumab (anti-PD-L1) treatment. These receptor sequences come from a man aged 55-75 years with urothelial cancer.

The chain uses TRBV18 and TRBJ2-7; 8 bases match TRBD1. Looked up from germline, CDR1 is KGHSH and CDR2 is LQKENI. The J segment lost 0 bases and the V segment lost 3 bases, leaving 13 bases of the junction unmatched. The CDR3 covers 18 residues. The CDR3 DNA is TGTGCCAGCTCACCTTTTCTGACGGCAGGGGGCCTCTCCTACGAGCAGTACTTC. It translates to CASSPFLTAGGLSYEQYF.

This rearrangement joins TRBV30 to TRBJ1-5; no clear D. This CDR3 is built from 13 residues. Trimming pared 5 bases from V and 2 bases from J, leaving 10 bases between. The germline V gene has CDR1 GTSNPN and CDR2 SVGIG (reference sequence). The CDR3 region is CAWDREGNQPQHF. In DNA, the CDR3 is TGTGCCTGGGACCGGGAAGGCAATCAGCCCCAGCATTTT.

There are a few counts of this clone. The chain is built from TRBV5-1 and TRBJ1-2, with D possibly matching TRBD1 (6 bases). The CDR3 covers 14 residues. V lost 4 bases and J 0 bases, leaving 10 bases between the germline ends. Per the germline V gene, CDR1 is SGHRS and CDR2 is YFSETQ. CDR3 DNA: TGCGCCAGCAGCCCGGACAGTCCTAACTATGGCTACACCTTC. Protein: CASSPDSPNYGYTF. Full variable domain (missing parts from reference TRBV5-1 and TRBJ1-2): KAGVTQTPRYLIKTRGQQVTLSCSPISGHRSVSWYQQTPGQGLQFLFEYFSETQRNKGNFPGRFSGRQFSNSRSEMNVSTLELGDSALYLCASSPDSPNYGYTFGSGTRLTVV.

As DNA, the CDR3 is TGTGCCAGCACCAAGGAAGGGGTACAGAACACTGAAGCTTTCTTT. Its translation: CASTKEGVQNTEAFF. The chain couples TRBV14 to TRBJ1-1, with D maybe TRBD1 (5 bases). The CDR3 loop spans 15 amino acids. V was shortened by 7 bases and J by 1 base, with 16 bases between the two germline ends. Germline assignment: CDR1 SGHDN and CDR2 FVKESK.

This clone was seen only once. This sequence joins TRBV2 and TRBJ2-7; a weak D match, TRBD1 (7 bases). Per germline, CDR1 SNHLY and CDR2 FYNNEI. The V end was cut by 11 bases, the J end by 6 bases, with 14 bases between. The CDR3 loop spans 11 amino acids. This chain's CDR3 is CAGGTELEQYF. CDR3 DNA: TGTGCCGGAGGGACAGAACTCGAGCAGTACTTC.

The chain uses TRBV19 and TRBJ1-2; perhaps TRBD1 as D (6 bases). Trimming shortened V by 4 bases and J by 8 bases, and 23 bases separated the two germline ends. Germline CDR1 LNHDA, CDR2 SQIVND (reference sequence). The CDR3 totals 16 residues. The CDR3 DNA follows: TGTGCCAGTAGTAGCCGCTCCCCGGGAGGGGGTCACGGCTACACCTTC. It translates to CASSSRSPGGGHGYTF.

The V call is TRBV15, the J call TRBJ2-7, with 8 bases that match TRBD2. J gave up 2 bases and V 0 bases, and 3 bases lay outside the gene matches. Germline lookup yields CDR1 LNHNV and CDR2 YYDKDF (reference sequence). There are 15 residues in the CDR3. The CDR3 loop reads CATSRDSGGAYEQYF. The CDR3 DNA is TGTGCCACCAGCAGAGATTCGGGGGGGGCCTACGAGCAGTACTTC.

The chain joins TRBV7-8 to TRBJ1-5, with 7 bases matching TRBD1. The CDR3 contains 16 residues. CDR1 and CDR2 from the germline V gene are SGHVS and FQNEAQ. The ends lost 3 bases at V and 7 bases at J; junction bases unmatched: 12. The CDR3 DNA reads TGTGCCAGCAGCTTCTCCCAACGACAGGGACAACAGCCCCAGCATTTT. This translates into CASSFSQRQGQQPQHF.